This paragraph reports one T cell receptor (beta chain). TCRdb's table, derived via immunoSEQ multiplex PCR, lists solely in-frame clones and lacks some. The sample records approximately 100,000 clones, roughly 82% being singletons. This sample is part of a study of blood T cell repertoires in COVID-19. Study-wide context: Material from acute and convalescent COVID-19 was sourced from the United States, Italy and Spain. The cDNA or gDNA used as material had been derived from T cells, B-cell-depleted T cells, or PBMCs.

Germline CDR1 is SGHDN and CDR2 is FVKESK. The CDR3 consists of 15 residues. Trimming pared 6 bases from V and 4 bases from J, leaving 15 bases between. The chain employs TRBV14 and TRBJ1-4; perhaps TRBD1 as D (6 bases). The clonotype was recovered from a human donor in a cohort sampled during active COVID-19. The sequenced sample was peripheral blood. DNA for the CDR3: TGTGCCAGCAGTCTCCGACAGGAAATTAATGAAAAACTGTTTTTT. Its translation is CASSLRQEINEKLFF.